These 11 T cell receptor beta chains were sequenced from one sample in a study of T cell repertoires in ileal Crohn's disease. Clones were read by immunoSEQ multiplex PCR, and TCRdb kept only the in-frame ones, dropping some. Of roughly 14,000 clones in the sample, 65% to 85% are singletons; the top ten hold roughly 6.3%. Sequenced input: ileal tissue. These receptors were collected from an adult with Crohn's disease.

CDR3 loop: CASSTGQGVADTQYF. The CDR3 DNA is TGTGCCAGCAGCACGGGACAGGGAGTCGCAGATACGCAGTATTTT. The V and J genes are TRBV11-2 and TRBJ2-3, with 9 bases matching TRBD1. This CDR3 is 15 amino acids long. V lost 5 bases to trimming and J lost 4 bases; unmatched junction nucleotides: 7. Germline assignment: CDR1 SGHAT and CDR2 FQNNGV.

The chain couples TRBV21-1 to TRBJ2-1; TRBD2, the D gene given by the table, was not confirmed from the DNA. TRBV21-1 is marked as a pseudogene. The CDR3 consists of 13 residues. CDR3 sequence: CASSTLDWYEQFF. In DNA, the CDR3 is TGTGCCAGCAGCACCCTGGACTGGTATGAGCAGTTCTTC.

The V call is TRBV5-5, the J call TRBJ1-4, with TRBD1 matching over 7 bases. CDR1 is SGHKS, CDR2 YYEKEE, per germline (reference sequence). CDR3 size: 16 residues. V was clipped by 2 bases and J by 0 bases; unmatched bases: 4. The CDR3 is CASSFTGEATNEKLFF. CDR3 nucleotide sequence: TGTGCCAGCAGCTTTACAGGGGAGGCAACTAATGAAAAACTGTTTTTT.

This chain uses TRBV7-3 with TRBJ2-3; 8 nucleotides line up with TRBD2. Germline CDR1 is SGHTA and CDR2 is FQGTGA. After removal of 5 bases from V and 2 bases from J, the junction contained 6 bases not matched to a gene. The CDR3 sequence is 15 residues long. In nucleotides, the CDR3 is TGTGCCAGCAGCATACGGGGGGGTCTCACAGATACGCAGTATTTT. It yields the protein CASSIRGGLTDTQYF.

In this sample, this clone turned up once. This chain joins TRBV19 and TRBJ1-3; no definite D call. The CDR3 length is 16 residues. Germline values: CDR1 LNHDA, CDR2 SQIVND (reference sequence). V shed 2 bases and J shed 0 bases, with 11 bases lying between them. CDR3 protein: CASSISEQFSGNTIYF. In nucleotides, the CDR3 is TGTGCCAGTAGTATATCGGAGCAATTCTCTGGAAACACCATATATTTT.

This clone was counted between two and nine times. This chain connects TRBV6-6 to TRBJ2-7, with 9 bases aligning to TRBD1. Germline assignment: CDR1 MNHNY and CDR2 SVGAGI (reference sequence). The J segment lost 6 bases and the V segment lost 7 bases, leaving 10 bases of the junction unmatched. This CDR3 is 14 amino acids long. CDR3 amino acids: CASTQAGTGSEQYF. The CDR3 DNA follows: TGTGCCAGCACCCAGGCCGGGACAGGGTCCGAGCAGTACTTC.

The chain recombines TRBV14 with TRBJ1-5; D gene ambiguous. The CDR3 loop spans 15 amino acids. The V and J ends lost 3 bases and 0 bases respectively, with 9 bases between them. Germline V gene data show CDR1 as SGHDN and CDR2 as FVKESK. CDR3 bases: TGTGCCAGCAGCCAGGAGGAACATAGCAATCAGCCCCAGCATTTT. Amino acid sequence: CASSQEEHSNQPQHF.

The rearrangement links TRBV10-1 to TRBJ2-1, with 15 positions matching TRBD2. Trimming took 5 bases from V and 5 from J; bases not matched to a gene: 7. This CDR3 region has 17 residues. Per germline, CDR1 WNHNN and CDR2 SYGVQD (reference sequence). CDR3 sequence reads: CASSRTSGRASDNEQFF. The CDR3 DNA follows: TGCGCCAGCAGTAGGACTAGCGGGAGGGCCTCGGACAATGAGCAGTTCTTC.

The chain couples TRBV18 to TRBJ2-7; the D gene is possibly TRBD1 (6 bases). V lost 4 bases to trimming and J lost 3 bases, with 10 bases between them. Germline-derived CDR1 and CDR2 are KGHSH and LQKENI. The CDR3 extends over 13 amino acids. Written as DNA, the CDR3 is TGTGCCAGCTCACGCGGACAGATCTACGAGCAGTACTTC. Translated, it gives CASSRGQIYEQYF. Drawing the rest from reference TRBV18 and TRBJ2-7, the complete variable domain is NAGVMQNPRHLVRRRGQEARLRCSPMKGHSHVYWYRQLPEEGLKFMVYLQKENIIDESGMPKERFSAEFPKEGPSILRIQQVVRGDSAAYFCASSRGQIYEQYFGPGTRLTVT.

V gene TRBV5-1 combines with J gene TRBJ2-1; 9 bases are shared with TRBD2. The germline V gene has CDR1 SGHRS and CDR2 YFSETQ. V shed 7 bases and J 3 bases; nucleotides not matched to a gene: 5. CDR3 length: 14 residues. DNA for the CDR3: TGCGCCAGCTATAGCGGGGGTCTCTACAATGAGCAGTTCTTC. Its protein product is CASYSGGLYNEQFF.

The J gene is TRBJ2-7, the V gene TRBV11-1; 7 nucleotides line up with TRBD1. Germline CDR1 SGHAT, CDR2 FQDESV (reference sequence). J was trimmed by 3 bases and V by 0 bases; bases with no gene match: 5. This CDR3 has 15 amino acids. This chain's CDR3 is CASSLAETGVYEQYF. The CDR3 DNA reads TGTGCCAGCAGCTTAGCGGAAACAGGGGTCTACGAGCAGTACTTC.